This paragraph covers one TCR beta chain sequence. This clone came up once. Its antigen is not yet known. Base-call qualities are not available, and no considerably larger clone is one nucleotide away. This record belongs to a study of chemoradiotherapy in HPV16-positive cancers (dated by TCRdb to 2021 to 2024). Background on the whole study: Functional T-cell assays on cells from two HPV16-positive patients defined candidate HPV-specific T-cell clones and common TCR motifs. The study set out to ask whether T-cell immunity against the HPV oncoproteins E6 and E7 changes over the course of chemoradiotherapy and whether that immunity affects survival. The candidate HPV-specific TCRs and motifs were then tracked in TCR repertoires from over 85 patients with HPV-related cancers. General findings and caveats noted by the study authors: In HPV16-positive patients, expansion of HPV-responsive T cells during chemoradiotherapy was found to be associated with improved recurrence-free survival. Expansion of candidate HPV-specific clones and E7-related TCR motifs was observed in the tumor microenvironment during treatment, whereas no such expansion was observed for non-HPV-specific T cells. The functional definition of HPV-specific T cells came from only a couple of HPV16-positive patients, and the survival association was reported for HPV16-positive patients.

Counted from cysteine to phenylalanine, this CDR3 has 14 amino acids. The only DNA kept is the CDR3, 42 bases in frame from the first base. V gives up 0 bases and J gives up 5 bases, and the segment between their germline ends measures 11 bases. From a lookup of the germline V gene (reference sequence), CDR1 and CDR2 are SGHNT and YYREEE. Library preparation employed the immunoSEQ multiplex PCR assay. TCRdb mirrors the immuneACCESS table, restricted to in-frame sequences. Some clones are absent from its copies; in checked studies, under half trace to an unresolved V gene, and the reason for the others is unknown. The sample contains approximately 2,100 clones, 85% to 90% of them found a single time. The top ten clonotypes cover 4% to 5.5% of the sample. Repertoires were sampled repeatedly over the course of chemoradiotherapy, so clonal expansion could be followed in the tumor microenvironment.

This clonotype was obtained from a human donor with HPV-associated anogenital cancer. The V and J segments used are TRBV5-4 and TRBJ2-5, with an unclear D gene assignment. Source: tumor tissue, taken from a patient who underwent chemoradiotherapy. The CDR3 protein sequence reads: CASSLGGRRETQYF. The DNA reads TGTGCCAGCAGCTTGGGTGGAAGAAGGGAGACCCAGTACTTC.